This TCR beta chain was found in a study of CD4 and CD8 cells across lung adenocarcinoma regions. Donors had localized lung adenocarcinoma, a non-small cell lung cancer. The V end lost 3 bases, the J end lost 3 bases, and 14 bases lay between the germline ends. Germline V gene data show CDR1 as KGHSH and CDR2 as LQKENI. The CDR3 consists of 16 residues. TCRdb re-derived calls from the PCR reads in MiXCR, one entry per CDR3 protein. The sample holds under 20,000 distinct CDR3 sequences, about half seen once. This clonotype was seen more than once but under ten times. This sequence joins TRBV18 and TRBJ2-2; D remains ambiguous. The specimen sequenced was CD8+ T cells from the center of a lung tumor. This TCR was sampled from a female donor with lung adenocarcinoma. The CD4 and CD8 labels of this study may be unreliable. The CDR3 nucleotides read TGTGCCAGCTCACCCTTATCTTCGATGGACACCGGGGAGCTGTTTTTT. Translated: CASSPLSSMDTGELFF.